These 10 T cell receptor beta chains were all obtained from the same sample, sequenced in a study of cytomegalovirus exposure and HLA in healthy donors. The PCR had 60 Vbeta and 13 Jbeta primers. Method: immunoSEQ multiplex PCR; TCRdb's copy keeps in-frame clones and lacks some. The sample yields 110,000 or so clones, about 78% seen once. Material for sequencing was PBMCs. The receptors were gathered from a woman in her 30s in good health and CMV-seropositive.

The CDR3, as DNA: TGTGCCAGCAGTTTGACTTCGGCAGATACGCAGTATTTT. Translated, it gives CASSLTSADTQYF. The chain couples TRBV6-1 to TRBJ2-3; D call uncertain. The CDR3 spans 13 residues. Germline CDR1 is MNHNS and CDR2 is SASEGT. V dropped 5 bases and J dropped 4 bases, with 10 bases sitting between them.

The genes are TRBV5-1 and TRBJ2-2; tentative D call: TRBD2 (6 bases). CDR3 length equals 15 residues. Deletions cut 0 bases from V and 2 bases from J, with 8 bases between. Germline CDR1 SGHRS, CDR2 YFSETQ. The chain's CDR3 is CASSLERANTGELFF. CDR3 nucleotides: TGCGCCAGCAGCTTGGAGCGGGCAAACACCGGGGAGCTGTTTTTT.

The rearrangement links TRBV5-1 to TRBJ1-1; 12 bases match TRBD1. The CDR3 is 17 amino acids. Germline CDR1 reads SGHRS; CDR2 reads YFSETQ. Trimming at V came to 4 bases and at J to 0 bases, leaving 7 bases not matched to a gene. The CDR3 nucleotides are TGCGCCAGCAGCCCCGGGGACAGGGGGCTGGTGAACACTGAAGCTTTCTTT. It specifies CASSPGDRGLVNTEAFF.

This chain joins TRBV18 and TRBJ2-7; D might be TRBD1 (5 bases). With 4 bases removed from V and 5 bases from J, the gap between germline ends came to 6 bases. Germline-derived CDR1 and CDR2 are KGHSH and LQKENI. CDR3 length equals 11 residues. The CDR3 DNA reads TGTGCCAGCTCACTAGGGGACGAGCAGTACTTC. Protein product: CASSLGDEQYF.

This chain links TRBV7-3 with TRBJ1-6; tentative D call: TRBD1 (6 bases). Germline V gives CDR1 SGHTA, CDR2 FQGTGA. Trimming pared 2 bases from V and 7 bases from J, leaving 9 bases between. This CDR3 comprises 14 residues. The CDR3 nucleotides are TGTGCCAGCAGCTTACAGGGGCAAAATTCACCCCTCCACTTT. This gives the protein CASSLQGQNSPLHF.

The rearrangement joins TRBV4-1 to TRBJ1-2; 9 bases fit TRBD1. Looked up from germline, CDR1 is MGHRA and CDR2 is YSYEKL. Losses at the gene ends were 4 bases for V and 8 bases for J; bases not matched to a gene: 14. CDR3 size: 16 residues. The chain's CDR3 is CASSRTGQGLMGGYTF. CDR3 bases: TGCGCCAGCAGCCGGACAGGACAGGGGCTAATGGGGGGCTACACCTTC.

The CDR3 sequence: CASVDRGDEQFF. The CDR3 DNA follows: TGTGCCAGCGTGGACAGGGGCGATGAGCAGTTCTTC. This chain joins TRBV2 and TRBJ2-1; 9 bases line up with TRBD1. Looked up from germline, CDR1 is SNHLY and CDR2 is FYNNEI. J gave up 8 bases and V 8 bases, and 4 bases lay outside the gene matches. The CDR3 spans 12 residues.

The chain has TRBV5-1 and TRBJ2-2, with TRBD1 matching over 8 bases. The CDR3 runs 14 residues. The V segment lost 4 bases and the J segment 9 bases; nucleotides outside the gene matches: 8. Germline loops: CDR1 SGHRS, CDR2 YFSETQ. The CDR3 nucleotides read TGCGCCAGCAGCCCGGGACAGGCTGACCGGGAGCTGTTTTTT. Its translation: CASSPGQADRELFF.

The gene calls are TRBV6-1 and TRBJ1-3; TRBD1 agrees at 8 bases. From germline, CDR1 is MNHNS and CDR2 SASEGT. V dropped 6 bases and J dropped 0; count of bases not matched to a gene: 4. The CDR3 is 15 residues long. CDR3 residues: CASSSDRGSGNTIYF. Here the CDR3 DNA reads TGTGCCAGCAGCTCCGACAGGGGCTCTGGAAACACCATATATTTT.

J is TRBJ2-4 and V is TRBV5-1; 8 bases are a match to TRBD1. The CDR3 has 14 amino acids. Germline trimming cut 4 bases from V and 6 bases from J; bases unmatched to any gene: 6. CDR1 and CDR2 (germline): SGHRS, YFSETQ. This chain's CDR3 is CASSLGQELNIQYF. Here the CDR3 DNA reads TGCGCCAGCAGCCTGGGACAGGAATTAAACATTCAGTACTTC.